The next 21 T cell receptor beta chains were all read from a single sample in a study of OX40 agonist ivuxolimab in advanced cancers. The assay was immunoSEQ multiplex PCR, and TCRdb's table has in-frame clones only and misses some. The table has under 80,000 clones, roughly 86% seen once. The specimen comprised CD4+ or CD8+ T cells sorted from blood, sampled in a trial of the OX40 agonist ivuxolimab. These receptors originate from an adult with an advanced solid tumor such as melanoma, head and neck, liver or kidney cancer.

The CDR3: CASSLGGGSYNEQFF. CDR3 DNA: TGCGCCAGCAGCTTGGGCGGGGGGTCTTACAATGAGCAGTTCTTC. The V gene is TRBV5-1, the J gene TRBJ2-1, with 8 bases that match TRBD2. The V and J ends lost 0 bases and 4 bases, in that order; junction bases with no gene match: 3. The CDR3 consists of 15 residues. CDR1 and CDR2 (germline): SGHRS, YFSETQ. Supplemented by reference TRBV5-1 and TRBJ2-1, the full variable domain reads KAGVTQTPRYLIKTRGQQVTLSCSPISGHRSVSWYQQTPGQGLQFLFEYFSETQRNKGNFPGRFSGRQFSNSRSEMNVSTLELGDSALYLCASSLGGGSYNEQFFGPGTRLTVL.

The chain carries TRBV19 and TRBJ2-3; 16 bases agree with TRBD2. V lost 6 bases and J lost 13; bases outside the gene matches: 13. The CDR3 spans 16 residues. Germline assignment: CDR1 LNHDA and CDR2 SQIVND (reference sequence). The CDR3 sequence is CASSPAGTSGGVSKYF. The CDR3 nucleotides read TGTGCCAGTAGCCCTGCCGGGACTAGCGGGGGGGTCTCCAAGTATTTT. The complete variable domain, with remaining parts taken from reference TRBV19 and TRBJ2-3, reads DGGITQSPKYLFRKEGQNVTLSCEQNLNHDAMYWYRQDPGQGLRLIYYSQIVNDFQKGDIAEGYSVSREKKESFPLTVTSAQKNPTAFYLCASSPAGTSGGVSKYFGPGTRLTVL.

V and J are TRBV5-1 and TRBJ2-3, with 9 bases lining up with TRBD1. This CDR3 has 16 residues. Germline loops: CDR1 SGHRS, CDR2 YFSETQ. V lost 3 bases to trimming and J lost 3 bases; unmatched junction nucleotides: 8. CDR3 DNA: TGCGCCAGCAGCTCCACCTGGACAGGGGCAACAGATACGCAGTATTTT. This sequence encodes CASSSTWTGATDTQYF.

In its sample, this clone was seen a few times. The chain couples TRBV9 to TRBJ2-3; D is unclear. V was cut by 0 bases and J by 1 base, with 12 bases left in between. The V gene's germline CDR1 is SGDLS and CDR2 YYNGEE. The CDR3 covers 16 residues. CDR3 amino acids: CASSVGVQPRTDTQYF. The CDR3 nucleotides are TGTGCCAGCAGCGTAGGTGTACAACCCCGCACAGATACGCAGTATTTT. The full variable domain, rest sourced from reference TRBV9 and TRBJ2-3, is DSGVTQTPKHLITATGQRVTLRCSPRSGDLSVYWYQQSLDQGLQFLIQYYNGEERAKGNILERFSAQQFPDLHSELNLSSLELGDSALYFCASSVGVQPRTDTQYFGPGTRLTVL.

The chain combines TRBV9 with TRBJ1-3, with 9 bases matching TRBD1. The CDR3 extends over 13 amino acids. CDR1 is SGDLS, CDR2 YYNGEE, per germline. With V trimmed by 4 bases and J by 7 bases, 3 bases remained unmatched. The CDR3 reads CASSFGQGNTIYF. CDR3 sequence (DNA): TGTGCCAGCAGCTTCGGACAGGGGAACACCATATATTTT.

The chain employs TRBV4-3 and TRBJ1-5; TRBD1 is a possible D gene (6 bases). V lost 0 bases to trimming and J lost 6 bases, with 15 bases between them. Germline assignment: CDR1 LGHNA and CDR2 YSLEER. This CDR3 has 16 residues. CDR3 sequence reads: CASSQEAQGGGQPQHF. Here the CDR3 DNA reads TGCGCCAGCAGCCAAGAGGCACAAGGGGGAGGTCAGCCCCAGCATTTT.

The chain is built from TRBV5-1 and TRBJ2-1; no definite D call. The CDR3 spans 16 residues. CDR1 is SGHRS and CDR2 is YFSETQ in the germline V gene. The V and J ends lost 7 bases and 2 bases respectively, with 19 bases between them. The CDR3 coding sequence is TGCGCCAGCTCGGTGGCCCCAGGCATTACCTACAATGAGCAGTTCTTC. Protein product: CASSVAPGITYNEQFF.

This clone was observed a single time. The chain recombines TRBV15 with TRBJ1-3, with a tentative D call TRBD1 (5 bases). The CDR3 has 16 amino acids. Between the trimmed V and J ends, which lost 1 base and 0 bases, there was a span of 10 bases. Germline CDR1 reads LNHNV; CDR2 reads YYDKDF (reference sequence). CDR3 protein: CATSRGGGSSGNTIYF. The CDR3 DNA reads TGTGCCACCAGCAGAGGGGGCGGCAGCTCTGGAAACACCATATATTTT.

This clone turned up a few times. The V gene is TRBV28, the J gene TRBJ2-5, with TRBD1 matching 7 bases. V lost 8 bases, J lost 5 bases, and 14 bases stayed unmatched. The germline CDR1 and CDR2 sequences are MDHEN and SYDVKM. CDR3 length: 15 residues. The CDR3 region has the DNA TGTGCCAGCCGCCCACTAGACAGGGAAGTGGAGACCCAGTACTTC. Translated, it gives CASRPLDREVETQYF.

V is TRBV30 and J is TRBJ2-5; the match to TRBD1 covers 8 bases. Trimming cost V 0 bases and J 5 bases; bases outside gene matches: 8. The CDR3 consists of 15 residues. Per the germline V gene, CDR1 is GTSNPN and CDR2 is SVGIG (reference sequence). CDR3 residues: CAWSVGQGVLETQYF. The CDR3 bases are TGTGCCTGGAGTGTCGGACAGGGAGTTTTGGAGACCCAGTACTTC.

The J gene is TRBJ1-1, the V gene TRBV7-9, with TRBD1 matching 10 bases. There are 16 residues in the CDR3. Per the germline V gene, CDR1 is SEHNR and CDR2 is FQNEAQ (reference sequence). Losses at the gene ends were 5 bases for V and 1 base for J; bases not matched to a gene: 7. CDR3 region: CASSLRTGGPNTEAFF. Written as DNA, the CDR3 is TGTGCCAGCAGCCTTAGGACAGGGGGTCCGAACACTGAAGCTTTCTTT.

V is TRBV4-1 and J is TRBJ2-3; 9 nucleotides agree with TRBD2. Trimming removed 2 bases from V and 4 bases from J; junction bases left unmatched: 4. Germline CDR1 is MGHRA and CDR2 is YSYEKL. CDR3 length: 15 amino acids. DNA of the CDR3: TGCGCCAGCAGCCAACGGCGGGGGGGCGCAGATACGCAGTATTTT. It specifies CASSQRRGGADTQYF.

The V call is TRBV6-6, the J call TRBJ2-4; D might be TRBD1 (6 bases). This CDR3 region has 16 residues. The germline V gene has CDR1 MNHNY and CDR2 SVGAGI (reference sequence). V was pared by 7 bases and J by 3 bases, with 19 bases between. In DNA form, the CDR3 reads TGTGCCAGCACTGTGCGAACAGGGACGGGCAAAAACATTCAGTACTTC. Translating it yields CASTVRTGTGKNIQYF.

This clone appeared once. The chain links TRBV4-3 to TRBJ1-2; possibly TRBD1 for D (6 bases). Germline CDR1 is LGHNA and CDR2 is YSLEER. Trimming shortened V by 2 bases and J by 4 bases, and 14 bases separated the two germline ends. The length of the CDR3 is 15 residues. As DNA, the CDR3 is TGCGCCAGCAGCCAATTGATGGGGGCGGTCTATGGCTACACCTTC. This codes for CASSQLMGAVYGYTF.

This chain connects TRBV7-2 to TRBJ1-2; no reliable D call. The CDR3 has 14 residues. The V and J ends lost 5 bases and 6 bases respectively, with 16 bases between them. Germline V gene lookup returns CDR1 SGHTA and CDR2 FQGNSA. The CDR3 bases are TGTGCCAGCAGCCCTTATGACCCCCGGCATGGCTACACCTTC. Translated: CASSPYDPRHGYTF.

The chain joins TRBV5-1 to TRBJ1-2; 7 bases agree with TRBD1. Germline V gene data show CDR1 as SGHRS and CDR2 as YFSETQ. The ends lost 0 bases at V and 8 bases at J; junction bases unmatched: 4. CDR3 length equals 13 residues. The CDR3 reads CASSLEGAEGYTF. The CDR3 DNA is TGCGCCAGCAGCTTGGAGGGGGCTGAGGGCTACACCTTC.

The chain links TRBV7-3 to TRBJ1-1; 7 nucleotides align to TRBD1. The germline V gene has CDR1 SGHTA and CDR2 FQGTGA. This CDR3 is 18 amino acids long. With V trimmed by 0 bases and J by 3 bases, 13 bases remained unmatched. The CDR3 region has the DNA TGTGCCAGCAGCTTAACTCGGCAGGGGCCCACAGGGGACACTGAAGCTTTCTTT. Encoded protein: CASSLTRQGPTGDTEAFF. Drawing the rest from reference TRBV7-3 and TRBJ1-1, the complete variable domain is GAGVSQTPSNKVTEKGKYVELRCDPISGHTALYWYRQSLGQGPEFLIYFQGTGAADDSGLPNDRFFAVRPEGSVSTLKIQRTERGDSAVYLCASSLTRQGPTGDTEAFFGQGTRLTVV.

This rearrangement joins TRBV25-1 to TRBJ2-5; 8 bases agree with TRBD2. Germline CDR1 reads MGHDK; CDR2 reads SYGVNS. With V trimmed by 2 bases and J by 3 bases, 2 bases remained unmatched. The CDR3 has 14 residues. The CDR3 DNA is TGTGCCAGCAGTGAAGGGACTAGAGAAGAGACCCAGTACTTC. It is translated as CASSEGTREETQYF.

The gene calls are TRBV7-8 and TRBJ1-2; tentatively, D is TRBD1 (5 bases). V dropped 5 bases and J dropped 12 bases, with 22 bases sitting between them. Germline V gene sequence: CDR1 SGHVS, CDR2 FQNEAQ. The CDR3 contains 14 residues. The CDR3 region has the DNA TGTGCCAGCAGCCCCGCCGGGACGACCCTAGGTCACACCTTC. Residues: CASSPAGTTLGHTF.

The rearrangement joins TRBV5-4 to TRBJ2-2, with D possibly TRBD2 on 5 matching bases. CDR3 length equals 18 residues. CDR1 SGHNT and CDR2 YYREEE come from the germline V gene (reference sequence). Deletions cut 4 bases from V and 0 bases from J, with 19 bases between. The CDR3 sequence: CASSPLLNPGTNTGELFF. The CDR3 DNA reads as TGTGCCAGCAGCCCCCTTCTAAACCCGGGAACGAACACCGGGGAGCTGTTTTTT.

CDR3 nucleotides: TGCGCCAGCAGCGACCTGGGGGCTGGTAATGAAAAACTGTTTTTT. This codes for CASSDLGAGNEKLFF. This chain joins TRBV5-1 and TRBJ1-4; tentative D call: TRBD1 (6 bases). V was clipped by 4 bases and J by 4 bases, with 14 bases between them. This CDR3 is 15 amino acids long. Germline assignment: CDR1 SGHRS and CDR2 YFSETQ.